This T cell receptor beta chain was captured in a study of blood T cell repertoires in COVID-19. The table came from immunoSEQ multiplex PCR; TCRdb's copy has only in-frame clones and leaves some out. The table includes about 5,100 clones, 70% to 90% detected once. The length of the CDR3 is 12 residues. Germline-derived CDR1 and CDR2 are LNHDA and SQIVND (reference sequence). The trim removed 7 bases at V and 7 bases at J, leaving 4 bases unmatched. This chain joins TRBV19 and TRBJ1-5, with 7 bases matching TRBD1. The sequence was obtained from a woman of 80 years or more with acute or convalescent COVID-19. The specimen sequenced was peripheral blood. CDR3 residues: CASKGQFQPQHF. For the CDR3, the DNA is TGTGCCAGTAAGGGACAGTTCCAGCCCCAGCATTTT.